Below are 24 T cell receptor beta chains sequenced from a single sample in a study of OX40 agonist ivuxolimab in advanced cancers. The method was immunoSEQ multiplex PCR; TCRdb's version includes in-frame clones alone and lacks a portion of them. The sample consists of tens of thousands of clones, approximately 78% of them appearing once. Specimen: CD4+ or CD8+ T cells sorted from blood, collected in a trial of the OX40 agonist ivuxolimab. Receptors originate from an adult with an advanced solid tumor such as melanoma, head and neck, liver or kidney cancer.

This clone turned up a few times. The gene calls are TRBV6-6 and TRBJ1-3, with 11 bases identical to TRBD1. Germline values: CDR1 MNHNY, CDR2 SVGAGI (reference sequence). The CDR3 sequence is 13 residues long. J was trimmed by 9 bases and V by 8 bases; bases with no gene match: 6. The chain's CDR3 is CASGSGTGGTIYF. CDR3 sequence (DNA): TGTGCCAGCGGATCCGGGACAGGGGGCACCATATATTTT.

This rearrangement joins TRBV19 to TRBJ2-3; 9 bases line up with TRBD2. V lost 5 bases and J lost 5; bases outside the gene matches: 5. The CDR3 is 14 residues long. The germline V gene encodes CDR1 LNHDA and CDR2 SQIVND (reference sequence). The CDR3 sequence: CASSARGRGDTQYF. In DNA, the CDR3 is TGTGCCAGTAGTGCTCGCGGGAGGGGAGATACGCAGTATTTT.

The chain combines TRBV21-1 with TRBJ1-2; whether TRBD1, the table's D call, matches the DNA was not checked. TRBV21-1 is recorded as a pseudogene. The CDR3 has 17 residues. CDR3 in DNA: TGTGCCAGCAGCAGAGGGCGACAGGGTTCCGCTAACTATGGCTACACCTTC. Amino acid sequence: CASSRGRQGSANYGYTF.

This chain joins TRBV30 and TRBJ2-2; 12 bases are a match to TRBD2. The CDR3 is 16 amino acids. The germline V gene has CDR1 GTSNPN and CDR2 SVGIG (reference sequence). V was clipped by 4 bases and J by 4 bases; unmatched bases: 7. The CDR3: CAWNLAGGPSTGELFF. The CDR3 coding sequence is TGTGCCTGGAACCTAGCGGGAGGGCCCAGCACCGGGGAGCTGTTTTTT.

This clone has more than one count but fewer than ten. V and J are TRBV29-1 and TRBJ2-7, with no clear D. Germline V gene sequence: CDR1 SQVTM, CDR2 ANQGSEA. Deletions cut 0 bases from V and 6 bases from J, with 12 bases between. The CDR3 has 13 amino acids. The CDR3 is CSVEDRQAGEQYF. In nucleotides, the CDR3 is TGCAGCGTTGAAGATCGGCAGGCCGGCGAGCAGTACTTC.

The genes are TRBV19 and TRBJ1-2, with 7 bases matching TRBD1. The CDR3 is made up of 14 amino acids. Germline CDR1 is LNHDA and CDR2 is SQIVND (reference sequence). V dropped 5 bases and J dropped 2; count of bases not matched to a gene: 5. The CDR3: CASSSTGENYGYTF. CDR3 in DNA: TGTGCCAGTAGTTCCACAGGGGAGAACTATGGCTACACCTTC.

The V and J genes are TRBV7-3 and TRBJ2-1; 7 bases map to TRBD1. This CDR3 has 13 residues. V lost 5 bases and J lost 9; bases outside the gene matches: 7. The germline V gene has CDR1 SGHTA and CDR2 FQGTGA. CDR3 amino acids: CASSPDRAGEQFF. The CDR3 bases are TGTGCCAGCAGCCCCGACAGGGCCGGTGAGCAGTTCTTC. The whole variable domain, remainder taken from reference TRBV7-3 and TRBJ2-1, is GAGVSQTPSNKVTEKGKYVELRCDPISGHTALYWYRQSLGQGPEFLIYFQGTGAADDSGLPNDRFFAVRPEGSVSTLKIQRTERGDSAVYLCASSPDRAGEQFFGPGTRLTVL.

Concerning this clone itself: The junction departs from germline at one end; a sequencing error may be responsible. This chain joins TRBV18 and TRBJ1-2; 8 nucleotides line up with TRBD1. From germline, CDR1 is KGHSH and CDR2 LQKENI. This CDR3 spans 13 amino acids. This CDR3 is CASSPQGDYGYTF. The CDR3 DNA is TGTGCCAGCTCCCCACAGGGGGACTATGGCTACACCTTC.

This chain joins TRBV2 and TRBJ2-5; tentative D call: TRBD2 (5 bases). This CDR3 spans 12 amino acids. In germline, CDR1 is SNHLY, CDR2 FYNNEI. Trimming stripped 6 bases from V and 0 bases from J, with 5 bases between. The CDR3 region has the DNA TGTGCCAGCAGGGACTACCAAGAGACCCAGTACTTC. Its translation is CASRDYQETQYF.

The chain recombines TRBV5-4 with TRBJ2-7; D is possibly TRBD1 or TRBD2 (5 bases each). Germline-derived CDR1 and CDR2 are SGHNT and YYREEE (reference sequence). V gave up 2 bases and J gave up 0 bases, with 12 bases separating them. This CDR3 region has 15 residues. CDR3 sequence reads: CASSFGGRSSYEQYF. DNA of the CDR3: TGTGCCAGCAGCTTTGGGGGACGCAGCTCCTACGAGCAGTACTTC. Drawing the rest from reference TRBV5-4 and TRBJ2-7, the complete variable domain is ETGVTQSPTHLIKTRGQQVTLRCSSQSGHNTVSWYQQALGQGPQFIFQYYREEENGRGNFPPRFSGLQFPNYSSELNVNALELDDSALYLCASSFGGRSSYEQYFGPGTRLTVT.

The V and J genes are TRBV6-5 and TRBJ1-5; D is uncertain. Germline-derived CDR1 and CDR2 are MNHEY and SVGAGI. Trimming cost V 0 bases and J 0 bases, with 9 bases left between them. This CDR3 has 16 residues. DNA for the CDR3: TGTGCCAGCAGTTACTCGACACCCAATAGCAATCAGCCCCAGCATTTT. Its protein is CASSYSTPNSNQPQHF.

This clone has only a few counts. Other DNA sequences in this specimen translate into the identical CDR3. This chain links TRBV27 with TRBJ2-1; 7 positions match TRBD2. The trim removed 6 bases at V and 0 bases at J, leaving 2 bases unmatched. This CDR3 is 14 amino acids long. Germline V gene sequence: CDR1 MNHEY, CDR2 SMNVEV (reference sequence). CDR3 region: CASRGGSSYNEQFF. The CDR3 region has the DNA TGTGCCAGCAGGGGGGGGAGCTCCTACAATGAGCAGTTCTTC.

This chain connects TRBV6-4 to TRBJ1-2; 9 positions match TRBD1. J was trimmed by 4 bases and V by 9 bases; bases with no gene match: 6. The CDR3 runs to 13 residues. The germline gives CDR1 MRHNA, CDR2 SNTAGT. This CDR3 reads CARSGQGCYGYTF. The CDR3 DNA sequence: TGTGCCAGATCGGGACAGGGATGCTATGGCTACACCTTC.

DNA of the CDR3: TGTGCCAGCAGTCGACAGGGGTCTAACACTGAAGCTTTCTTT. It yields the protein CASSRQGSNTEAFF. The gene calls are TRBV2 and TRBJ1-1; 8 nucleotides align to TRBD1. From germline, CDR1 is SNHLY and CDR2 FYNNEI. Germline trimming cut 5 bases from V and 2 bases from J; bases unmatched to any gene: 4. The CDR3 runs 14 residues.

A few counts support this clone. J is TRBJ1-2 and V is TRBV18, with TRBD1 matching over 12 bases. V was pared by 3 bases and J by 7 bases, with 6 bases of the junction left unmatched. The CDR3 is made up of 15 amino acids. Germline V lookup: CDR1 KGHSH, CDR2 LQKENI. The CDR3 DNA sequence: TGTGCCAGCTCACCGCTGGGACAGGGGGCGAGTGGCTACACCTTC. Encoded protein: CASSPLGQGASGYTF.

The chain uses TRBV7-3 and TRBJ1-2, with D possibly TRBD1 on 5 matching bases. This CDR3 spans 15 amino acids. V was clipped by 5 bases and J by 5 bases, with 18 bases between them. Germline-derived CDR1 and CDR2 are SGHTA and FQGTGA. The DNA for the CDR3 is TGTGCCAGCAGCCCGACACGGACAAGTAGTTATGGCTACACCTTC. It encodes CASSPTRTSSYGYTF.

This clone was seen a handful of times. This rearrangement joins TRBV2 to TRBJ2-7; the D is unclear. CDR1 is SNHLY, CDR2 FYNNEI, per germline. The CDR3 extends over 12 amino acids. V dropped 6 bases and J dropped 6 bases, with 12 bases sitting between them. CDR3 sequence: CASSRLMGEQYF. The CDR3, as DNA: TGTGCCAGCAGCCGCCTCATGGGCGAGCAGTACTTC.

The chain recombines TRBV10-3 with TRBJ2-5, with a weak D call TRBD2 (5 bases). V lost 0 bases to trimming and J lost 2 bases, with 10 bases between them. CDR3 length: 15 residues. From germline, CDR1 is ENHRY and CDR2 SYGVKD. CDR3 bases: TGTGCCATCAGTGAGTCGACGGGGAAACAAGAGACCCAGTACTTC. Translated: CAISESTGKQETQYF.

This chain connects TRBV18 to TRBJ2-2; D unresolved. Germline-derived CDR1 and CDR2 are KGHSH and LQKENI. V lost 4 bases, J lost 5 bases, and 14 bases lay in between. The CDR3 loop spans 15 amino acids. This CDR3 reads CASSLNDARTGELFF. CDR3 nucleotide sequence: TGTGCCAGCTCACTTAACGACGCTCGTACCGGGGAGCTGTTTTTT.

The rearrangement links TRBV19 to TRBJ2-1; D remains ambiguous. V was cut by 0 bases and J by 1 base, with 4 bases left in between. Germline V gene sequence: CDR1 LNHDA, CDR2 SQIVND (reference sequence). The CDR3 runs to 14 residues. The CDR3 reads CASSIESSYNEQFF. Here the CDR3 DNA reads TGTGCCAGTAGTATAGAGTCGTCCTACAATGAGCAGTTCTTC.

The genes are TRBV6-4 and TRBJ2-7, with 8 bases aligning to TRBD1. The CDR3 consists of 16 residues. V lost 0 bases to trimming and J lost 3 bases; unmatched junction nucleotides: 7. Looked up from germline, CDR1 is MRHNA and CDR2 is SNTAGT. CDR3 region: CASSDSPEDRDYEQYF. CDR3 DNA: TGTGCCAGCAGTGACTCACCCGAGGACAGGGACTACGAGCAGTACTTC.

This clone occurred once. This sequence joins TRBV19 and TRBJ2-1; possibly TRBD1 or TRBD2 for D (6 bases each). Trimming cost V 4 bases and J 2 bases, with 15 bases left between them. The germline V gene encodes CDR1 LNHDA and CDR2 SQIVND (reference sequence). The length of the CDR3 is 16 residues. The CDR3 here is CASSKGVADPYNEQFF. CDR3 nucleotide sequence: TGTGCCAGTAGTAAGGGGGTAGCGGACCCCTACAATGAGCAGTTCTTC.

V and J are TRBV5-3 and TRBJ2-3, with D perhaps TRBD1 (6 bases). TRBV5-3 is recorded as an ORF, its role being uncertain. The CDR3 spans 17 residues. Trimming stripped 0 bases from V and 1 base from J, with 15 bases between. The DNA of the CDR3 is TGTGCCAGAAGCTTGGCCGCAGTCGGGACACGCACAGATACGCAGTATTTT. Amino acid sequence: CARSLAAVGTRTDTQYF.

The CDR3 DNA reads as TGTGCCAGCACAGAGAGGAACACTGAAGCTTTCTTT. Translation gives CASTERNTEAFF. This chain joins TRBV2 and TRBJ1-1; D ambiguous. Trimming removed 7 bases at V and 1 base at J, with 7 bases between. Germline loops: CDR1 SNHLY, CDR2 FYNNEI. The CDR3 totals 12 residues.